This T cell receptor (beta chain) was sequenced in a study of siplizumab effects on memory and regulatory T cells. The study's findings and limits: Most proliferating CD4+ or CD8+ clones, roughly 80-96%, had no naive or memory assignment. The alloreactive clones that mapped to unstimulated subsets made up only a minor fraction. Naive T cell populations appeared to exhibit greater diversity than memory cells and appeared to be major alloresponse contributors. Left unconfirmed was the suppressive function of proliferating Tregs from siplizumab cultures.

A note on this clone: The target antigen is unknown.

This table comes from immunoSEQ multiplex PCR, and its TCRdb copy is limited to in-frame clones, with some not included. This repertoire shows under 85,000 clones, around nine tenths found once; its top ten account for about 1.5%. V was trimmed by 5 bases and J by 5 bases, leaving 12 bases between them. The CDR3 sequence is 12 residues long. Germline-derived CDR1 and CDR2 are SQVTM and ANQGSEA. Sequenced material: Tregs sorted from blood. The clonotype originates from a human donor in good health. This chain uses TRBV29-1 with TRBJ2-5; no firm D call. CDR3 in amino acids: CSVSLQWETQYF. The CDR3 bases are TGCAGCGTTTCGCTACAATGGGAGACCCAGTACTTC.